Listed below are T cell receptor beta chains from one sample, sequenced in a study of follicular helper T cells after annual influenza vaccination. The table came from immunoSEQ multiplex PCR; TCRdb's copy has only in-frame clones and leaves some out. Found here are some 10,000 clones, nearly 85% of them singletons; the top ten hold about 1.6%. The input for sequencing was CXCR5+ CD38- circulating T follicular helper cells from blood, taken on the day of influenza vaccination. These receptors were collected from an adult who received the influenza vaccine. Both conserved end residues are part of each CDR3. D genes are given only for firm matches. Clone size, where shown, is once, few, many, or a class for clones that have expanded.

TRBV15	TRBJ2-3	-	-	CATSIRTADTQYF	TGTGCCACCAGCATCCGTACGGCAGATACGCAGTATTTT
TRBV18	TRBJ1-1	TRBD1	-	CASSLYSGTGGANTEAFF	TGTGCCAGCTCACTATACTCCGGGACAGGGGGCGCGAACACTGAAGCTTTCTTT
TRBV5-4	TRBJ1-1	-	-	CASSLKGGADSEAFF	TGTGCCAGCAGCTTGAAAGGGGGGGCGGACTCTGAAGCTTTCTTT
TRBV5-1	TRBJ2-3	-	-	CASSFDSPIDTQYF	TGCGCCAGCAGCTTTGACAGCCCCATAGATACGCAGTATTTT
TRBV6-1	TRBJ1-2	-	-	CASSEIGTGGYTF	TGTGCCAGCAGTGAAATAGGGACGGGTGGCTACACCTTC
TRBV2	TRBJ2-5	-	-	CASGETQETQYF	TGTGCCAGCGGGGAGACCCAAGAGACCCAGTACTTC
TRBV19	TRBJ2-3	-	-	CASSIDRGDTQYF	TGTGCCAGTAGTATAGATCGCGGCGATACGCAGTATTTT
TRBV30	TRBJ1-4	TRBD1	-	CAWGLRDRRNEKLFF	TGTGCCTGGGGCCTAAGGGACAGAAGGAATGAAAAACTGTTTTTT
TRBV28	TRBJ1-5	-	-	CASSSSSGNQPQHF	TGTGCCAGCAGTTCATCCTCGGGCAATCAGCCCCAGCATTTT
TRBV27	TRBJ1-1	-	once	CASSLKGGPNEAFF	TGTGCCAGCAGTTTAAAGGGAGGACCGAATGAAGCTTTCTTT
TRBV4-1	TRBJ1-5	TRBD1	few	CASSLQGQGASQPQHF	TGCGCCAGCAGCCTACAGGGACAGGGGGCGAGTCAGCCCCAGCATTTT
TRBV18	TRBJ1-4	-	-	CASSDRFDEKLFF	TGTGCCAGCTCCGACAGGTTTGATGAAAAACTGTTTTTT
TRBV2	TRBJ1-1	-	-	CASSQGPEYTEAFF	TGTGCCAGCAGCCAAGGTCCCGAATACACTGAAGCTTTCTTT
TRBV28	TRBJ1-5	-	-	CASSLSSGSLRRPQHF	TGTGCCAGCAGTCTATCCTCTGGGTCCCTACGGAGGCCCCAGCATTTT
TRBV6-1	TRBJ1-1	-	-	CASSEAASRAEAFF	TGTGCCAGCAGTGAAGCGGCCTCTCGTGCTGAAGCTTTCTTT
TRBV5-1	TRBJ1-2	-	-	CASSLGDTTNYGYTF	TGCGCCAGCAGCTTGGGTGACACGACTAACTATGGCTACACCTTC
TRBV27	TRBJ2-3	TRBD1	-	CAIKRGRGTDTQYF	TGTGCCATAAAAAGGGGGCGCGGGACAGATACGCAGTATTTT
TRBV11-2	TRBJ2-5	-	-	CASNLIPGGETQYF	TGTGCCAGCAACTTAATCCCCGGAGGAGAGACCCAGTACTTC
TRBV28	TRBJ1-5	TRBD1	once	CASSSLRQGSGQPQHF	TGTGCCAGCAGTTCATTACGACAGGGAAGCGGGCAGCCCCAGCATTTT
TRBV28	TRBJ1-1	-	-	CASSLAVAGLGLSFF	TGTGCCAGCAGTTTAGCGGTCGCAGGACTGGGGTTGTCTTTCTTT
TRBV7-9	TRBJ2-7	-	-	CASSRLEGAAQYF	TGTGCCAGCAGCCGGCTGGAGGGGGCAGCGCAGTACTTC
TRBV4-2	TRBJ1-1	-	-	CASSQRPGLEAFF	TGTGCCAGCAGCCAACGACCGGGACTAGAAGCTTTCTTT
TRBV4-2	TRBJ2-6	-	-	CASSLKGGEGANVLTF	TGTGCCAGCAGCCTAAAGGGGGGGGAAGGGGCCAACGTCCTGACTTTC
TRBV19	TRBJ1-3	-	-	CASSIETGNTIYF	TGTGCCAGTAGTATAGAGACCGGAAACACCATATATTTT
TRBV5-4	TRBJ2-5	-	-	CASSLSSGKQETQYF	TGTGCCAGCAGCTTGTCGAGCGGAAAGCAAGAGACCCAGTACTTC
TRBV18	TRBJ2-1	TRBD1	-	CASSATYGQGNEQFF	TGTGCCAGCTCGGCAACCTACGGACAGGGCAATGAGCAGTTCTTC
TRBV15	TRBJ1-4	-	-	CATSRDRGVDEKLFF	TGTGCCACCAGCAGAGATCGAGGTGTTGATGAAAAACTGTTTTTT
TRBV7-2	TRBJ2-5	-	-	CASSFRLVPETQYF	TGTGCCAGCAGCTTTAGACTGGTGCCGGAGACCCAGTACTTC
TRBV2	TRBJ1-2	-	-	CASSFIGQSYGYTF	TGTGCCAGCAGTTTTATCGGACAGAGCTATGGCTACACCTTC
TRBV6-1	TRBJ1-3	-	-	CASSQTGLGNTIYF	TGTGCCAGCAGCCAGACAGGATTAGGAAACACCATATATTTT
TRBV27	TRBJ2-3	TRBD2	-	CASSLSGSGDLGKYF	TGTGCCAGCAGTTTATCGGGGAGCGGGGATCTGGGGAAGTATTTT
TRBV5-1	TRBJ1-2	-	-	CASSLDSYGYTF	TGCGCCAGCAGCTTGGACAGCTATGGCTACACCTTC
TRBV11-1	TRBJ2-1	TRBD2	once	CASSLFSGIREQFF	TGTGCCAGCAGCTTGTTTAGCGGGATACGCGAGCAGTTCTTC
TRBV29-1	TRBJ1-1	-	-	CSVFALKGSKANTEAFF	TGCAGCGTTTTTGCTTTAAAGGGTAGCAAGGCGAACACTGAAGCTTTCTTT
TRBV7-9	TRBJ2-1	TRBD2	-	CASRLAEIYYNEQFF	TGTGCCAGCCGGCTAGCGGAGATATACTACAATGAGCAGTTCTTC
TRBV18	TRBJ1-1	TRBD1	-	CASSPRQGVGDTEAFF	TGTGCCAGCTCACCGCGACAGGGGGTAGGGGACACTGAAGCTTTCTTT
TRBV28	TRBJ1-1	-	-	CASSFWGGSPLNTEAFF	TGTGCCAGCAGTTTTTGGGGGGGTTCTCCTTTGAACACTGAAGCTTTCTTT
TRBV5-6	TRBJ2-7	TRBD1	-	CASSSLSGTGIEQYF	TGTGCCAGCAGCTCTTTATCCGGGACAGGGATCGAGCAGTACTTC
TRBV11-1	TRBJ1-4	-	-	CASSLPCAWGEKLFF	TGTGCCAGCAGCTTACCATGTGCTTGGGGTGAAAAACTGTTTTTT
TRBV10-2	TRBJ2-3	TRBD2	-	CASSVPSGRRADTQYF	TGCGCCAGCAGTGTCCCTAGCGGGAGAAGGGCAGATACGCAGTATTTT
TRBV6-1	TRBJ1-3	-	once	CASKPDRTGNTIYF	TGTGCCAGCAAACCAGACAGGACTGGAAACACCATATATTTT
TRBV7-9	TRBJ1-4	TRBD1	-	CASSLGDRGKTLFF	TGTGCCAGCAGCTTAGGGGACAGGGGGAAGACACTGTTTTTT
TRBV29-1	TRBJ1-2	TRBD1	once	CSVIQDRGNGYTF	TGCAGCGTTATTCAGGACAGGGGGAATGGCTACACCTTC
TRBV10-3	TRBJ2-5	-	once	CAISDGRTYGTQYF	TGTGCCATCAGTGATGGCCGGACTTACGGGACCCAGTACTTC
TRBV14	TRBJ2-1	-	-	CASSQGIIYNEQFF	TGTGCCAGCAGCCAAGGTATCATCTACAATGAGCAGTTCTTC
TRBV5-8	TRBJ2-7	-	-	CASSGSYEQYF	TGTGCCAGCAGCGGGAGCTACGAGCAGTACTTC
TRBV28	TRBJ2-3	TRBD1	-	CASSLGGQGDTQYF	TGTGCCAGCAGTTTAGGAGGACAGGGGGATACGCAGTATTTT
TRBV7-9	TRBJ2-3	-	-	CASSLAQKRSTDTQYF	TGTGCCAGCAGCTTAGCTCAAAAGCGGAGCACAGATACGCAGTATTTT